The entry below gives a single TCR beta chain sequence along with its context. What it recognizes is unknown. Only in-frame clones appear in the TCRdb table, and some are missing; sequencing was by immunoSEQ multiplex PCR. Among approximately 26,000 clones listed, more than 60% were seen once. These data come from a study of vaccination effects on CD4 cells after COVID-19. Trimming pared 6 bases from V and 0 bases from J, leaving 14 bases between. The CDR3 has 16 residues. The germline V gene encodes CDR1 KGHSH and CDR2 LQKENI. Using viral peptide pools, the ViraFEST assay grew out antigen-specific CD4+ T cells prior to sequencing. Isolating CD4+ T cells followed approximately nine days of culture. Every participant took two doses of the BNT162b2 or mRNA-1273 vaccine.

The V and J genes are TRBV18 and TRBJ1-4; no reliable D call. The receptor was derived from a human donor who received a COVID-19 vaccine. Sequencing used CD4+ T cells from PBMCs cultured with HCoV-NL63 spike peptides, obtained after COVID-19 vaccination. CDR3 protein: CASSRTGYPTNEKLFF. CDR3 sequence (DNA): TGTGCCAGCTCCCGAACGGGATACCCAACTAATGAAAAACTGTTTTTT.